Below are 27 T cell receptor beta chains sequenced from a single sample in a study of OX40 agonist ivuxolimab in advanced cancers. Profiled with immunoSEQ multiplex PCR; TCRdb holds only in-frame clones, not every one. The table has some 60,000 clones, around 86% seen once. The input for sequencing was CD4+ or CD8+ T cells sorted from blood, taken in a trial of the OX40 agonist ivuxolimab. These receptors were obtained from an adult with an advanced solid tumor such as melanoma, head and neck, liver or kidney cancer.

The chain has TRBV7-2 and TRBJ2-7; D is unclear. The CDR3 sequence is 13 residues long. V was trimmed by 4 bases and J by 0 bases, leaving 7 bases between them. CDR1 SGHTA and CDR2 FQGNSA come from the germline V gene. DNA for the CDR3: TGTGCCAGCAGCTCAACGAGCTCCTACGAGCAGTACTTC. Its protein product is CASSSTSSYEQYF. Together with reference TRBV7-2 and TRBJ2-7, the CDR3 gives the full variable domain: GAGVSQSPSNKVTEKGKDVELRCDPISGHTALYWYRQSLGQGLEFLIYFQGNSAPDKSGLPSDRFSAERTGGSVSTLTIQRTQQEDSAVYLCASSSTSSYEQYFGPGTRLTVT.

The chain combines TRBV29-1 with TRBJ2-1; D is possibly TRBD2 (6 bases). The CDR3 covers 14 residues. V was shortened by 4 bases and J by 6 bases, with 16 bases between the two germline ends. Germline values: CDR1 SQVTM, CDR2 ANQGSEA. The CDR3, as DNA: TGCAGCGTTGTCCCCGGGACTGTCGGCAATGAGCAGTTCTTC. This sequence encodes CSVVPGTVGNEQFF.

The V and J genes are TRBV4-3 and TRBJ2-3; 7 bases line up with TRBD1. The CDR3 length is 15 residues. Germline trimming cut 9 bases from V and 0 bases from J; bases unmatched to any gene: 9. From germline, CDR1 is LGHNA and CDR2 YSLEER. CDR3 DNA: TGCGCCAGTTACAGGGGCTTCTCTAGCACAGATACGCAGTATTTT. Amino acid sequence: CASYRGFSSTDTQYF.

The chain combines TRBV5-1 with TRBJ2-7; D call uncertain. The CDR3 has 17 amino acids. From germline, CDR1 is SGHRS and CDR2 YFSETQ. The V gene lost 0 bases and the J gene lost 11 bases, with 27 bases spanning the gap. This CDR3 reads CASSLGRAPYGAAKEYF. In DNA form, the CDR3 reads TGCGCCAGCAGCTTGGGTCGGGCCCCCTATGGCGCTGCTAAGGAGTACTTC.

J is TRBJ1-3 and V is TRBV18; maybe TRBD1 (5 bases). The V end was cut by 6 bases, the J end by 6 bases, with 9 bases between. This CDR3 is 12 amino acids long. CDR1 and CDR2 from the germline V gene are KGHSH and LQKENI. CDR3 bases: TGTGCCAGCTCGCCGGGGCAAAACACCATATATTTT. Residues: CASSPGQNTIYF.

This clone has only one observation. The rearrangement uses TRBV5-4 and TRBJ2-1; D is perhaps TRBD1 or TRBD2 (5 bases each). CDR3 size: 13 residues. V lost 7 bases and J 5 bases, leaving 13 bases between the germline ends. CDR1 SGHNT and CDR2 YYREEE come from the germline V gene (reference sequence). CDR3 loop: CASGTSDDNEQFF. CDR3 sequence (DNA): TGTGCCAGCGGGACCTCCGATGACAATGAGCAGTTCTTC.

The chain carries TRBV10-3 and TRBJ2-1; D may be TRBD1 or TRBD2 (5 bases each). This CDR3 comprises 16 residues. The germline CDR1 and CDR2 sequences are ENHRY and SYGVKD. V dropped 2 bases and J dropped 7 bases, with 18 bases sitting between them. This chain's CDR3 is CAISEDRPGQRNEQFF. Here the CDR3 DNA reads TGTGCCATCAGTGAGGACCGGCCGGGGCAAAGGAATGAGCAGTTCTTC.

The CDR3 loop reads CASGTGNTGELFF. CDR3 bases: TGTGCCAGCGGGACAGGGAACACCGGGGAGCTGTTTTTT. This chain connects TRBV7-6 to TRBJ2-2; the match to TRBD1 covers 8 bases. Germline V gene sequence: CDR1 SGHVS, CDR2 FNYEAQ. The J segment lost 1 base and the V segment lost 8 bases, leaving 0 bases of the junction unmatched. CDR3 length: 13 amino acids.

This clone came up a few times. CDR3 DNA sequence: TGTGCCACCAGCCTCCGGACAGCCGAACCGACAATGTTTTTT. This encodes CATSLRTAEPTMFF. The V and J genes are TRBV15 and TRBJ1-4, with D maybe TRBD1 (6 bases). Trimming removed 5 bases from V and 15 bases from J, with 22 bases in between. The CDR3 is 14 amino acids. Per germline, CDR1 LNHNV and CDR2 YYDKDF (reference sequence).

The chain recombines TRBV6-1 with TRBJ2-7; 10 bases align to TRBD1. With 6 bases clipped from V and 3 bases from J, the junction kept 8 bases outside the gene matches. This CDR3 has 15 residues. Germline V gives CDR1 MNHNS, CDR2 SASEGT. The CDR3 DNA reads as TGTGCCAGCAGGCCCGGGACAGGGGCCGTCTACGAGCAGTACTTC. It encodes CASRPGTGAVYEQYF.

The chain couples TRBV4-3 to TRBJ2-2; 8 bases agree with TRBD1. V was pared by 6 bases and J by 2 bases, with 5 bases of the junction left unmatched. This CDR3 comprises 15 residues. Germline CDR1 reads LGHNA; CDR2 reads YSLEER. CDR3 amino acids: CASSIRGLNTGELFF. The CDR3 DNA reads as TGCGCCAGCAGTATCAGGGGGCTTAACACCGGGGAGCTGTTTTTT.

The chain combines TRBV9 with TRBJ1-2; D gene uncertain. The CDR3 covers 12 residues. Trimming shortened V by 4 bases and J by 7 bases, and 11 bases separated the two germline ends. Germline lookup yields CDR1 SGDLS and CDR2 YYNGEE. As DNA, the CDR3 is TGTGCCAGCAGCCCGCAGGACCGTGGCTACACCTTC. Its protein is CASSPQDRGYTF.

This clone was seen a handful of times. The genes are TRBV7-9 and TRBJ2-4; D is ambiguous. Germline CDR1 reads SEHNR; CDR2 reads FQNEAQ (reference sequence). CDR3 length: 13 amino acids. V shed 0 bases and J shed 10 bases, with 10 bases lying between them. Written as DNA, the CDR3 is TGTGCCAGCAGCTTAGCGCGGACGGCAATTCAGTACTTC. It specifies CASSLARTAIQYF.

This clone appeared once. The chain links TRBV28 to TRBJ1-3; D remains ambiguous. The CDR3 is 14 residues long. V gave up 4 bases and J gave up 11 bases, with 18 bases separating them. The germline V gene encodes CDR1 MDHEN and CDR2 SYDVKM. The CDR3 sequence: CASSWGRLASPIYF. The CDR3 nucleotides are TGTGCCAGCAGTTGGGGAAGATTAGCGAGCCCCATATATTTT.

The chain employs TRBV6-6 and TRBJ2-7, with D possibly matching TRBD2 (5 bases). This CDR3 is 14 amino acids long. Germline assignment: CDR1 MNHNY and CDR2 SVGAGI (reference sequence). V lost 6 bases and J lost 0, with 12 bases in between. CDR3 coding DNA: TGTGCCAGCAGGGCGTCCGGGGTCTCCTACGAGCAGTACTTC. Its protein is CASRASGVSYEQYF.

This clone has a handful of counts. The chain employs TRBV7-2 and TRBJ2-3; the D is unclear. This CDR3 comprises 14 residues. Germline CDR1 is SGHTA and CDR2 is FQGNSA. Trimming pared 7 bases from V and 0 bases from J, leaving 11 bases between. DNA of the CDR3: TGTGCCAGCAAGTCCTCAGTTAGCACAGATACGCAGTATTTT. Translating it yields CASKSSVSTDTQYF.

The CDR3 here is CASSLMGSSGNTIYF. The CDR3 nucleotides read TGTGCCAGCAGCTTAATGGGTTCATCTGGAAACACCATATATTTT. The rearrangement uses TRBV7-2 and TRBJ1-3, with no clear D. The CDR3 runs 15 residues. V was trimmed by 2 bases and J by 1 base, leaving 9 bases between them. Per the germline V gene, CDR1 is SGHTA and CDR2 is FQGNSA. The full variable domain, in which reference TRBV7-2 and TRBJ1-3 provide the parts outside the CDR3, is GAGVSQSPSNKVTEKGKDVELRCDPISGHTALYWYRQSLGQGLEFLIYFQGNSAPDKSGLPSDRFSAERTGGSVSTLTIQRTQQEDSAVYLCASSLMGSSGNTIYFGEGSWLTVV.

This clone was counted between two and nine times. The chain links TRBV10-3 to TRBJ1-5; D perhaps matches TRBD1 (5 bases). Germline assignment: CDR1 ENHRY and CDR2 SYGVKD. The V end lost 11 bases, the J end lost 2 bases, and 16 bases lay between the germline ends. The CDR3 is 14 amino acids. The CDR3 protein is CASSDPRGNQPQHF. The DNA for the CDR3 is TGTGCCTCTTCGGATCCCAGGGGCAATCAGCCCCAGCATTTT.

The rearrangement links TRBV11-1 to TRBJ2-3, with D possibly matching TRBD2 (5 bases). The CDR3 covers 15 residues. Trimming removed 5 bases at V and 5 bases at J, with 17 bases between. Germline V lookup: CDR1 SGHAT, CDR2 FQDESV (reference sequence). The CDR3 DNA reads TGTGCCAGCAGCCAGACGAGGGTTGATGTAGATACGCAGTATTTT. Amino acids: CASSQTRVDVDTQYF. The whole variable domain, remainder taken from reference TRBV11-1 and TRBJ2-3, is EAEVAQSPRYKITEKSQAVAFWCDPISGHATLYWYRQILGQGPELLVQFQDESVVDDSQLPKDRFSAERLKGVDSTLKIQPAELGDSAMYLCASSQTRVDVDTQYFGPGTRLTVL.

The V and J genes are TRBV5-1 and TRBJ2-2, with D uncertain. The CDR3 loop spans 15 amino acids. Trimming cost V 3 bases and J 2 bases, with 11 bases left between them. Germline CDR1 reads SGHRS; CDR2 reads YFSETQ. CDR3 DNA: TGCGCCAGCAGCTCGGCGGCTGGAAACACCGGGGAGCTGTTTTTT. It translates to CASSSAAGNTGELFF.

The rearrangement links TRBV6-1 to TRBJ1-5; 7 bases agree with TRBD1. V was pared by 4 bases and J by 4 bases, with 4 bases of the junction left unmatched. Per germline, CDR1 MNHNS and CDR2 SASEGT. The CDR3 covers 14 residues. The CDR3 reads CASSGTGINQPQHF. The CDR3, as DNA: TGTGCCAGCAGTGGGACAGGAATAAATCAGCCCCAGCATTTT.

The chain uses TRBV5-1 and TRBJ1-3; D gene unclear. Trimming removed 2 bases at V and 2 bases at J, with 8 bases between. The CDR3 runs to 14 residues. Germline CDR1 is SGHRS and CDR2 is YFSETQ. CDR3 nucleotide sequence: TGCGCCAGCAGCTTACTTGGTACTGGAAACACCATATATTTT. Translation: CASSLLGTGNTIYF.

V and J are TRBV7-2 and TRBJ1-5; D is uncertain. Per germline, CDR1 SGHTA and CDR2 FQGNSA. The CDR3 is made up of 15 amino acids. V dropped 1 base and J dropped 2 bases, with 9 bases sitting between them. The CDR3 region has the DNA TGTGCCAGCAGCTTAGGGGGTAGAGGCAATCAGCCCCAGCATTTT. Residues: CASSLGGRGNQPQHF. Together with reference TRBV7-2 and TRBJ1-5, the CDR3 gives the full variable domain: GAGVSQSPSNKVTEKGKDVELRCDPISGHTALYWYRQSLGQGLEFLIYFQGNSAPDKSGLPSDRFSAERTGGSVSTLTIQRTQQEDSAVYLCASSLGGRGNQPQHFGDGTRLSIL.

Regarding this clone: At one end the junction does not follow the germline gene, possibly because of a read error. The chain carries TRBV6-5 and TRBJ1-6; no firm D call. Germline V gives CDR1 MNHEY, CDR2 SVGAGI. The CDR3 is 12 residues long. CDR3: CASSDFERALGF. CDR3 coding DNA: TGTGCCAGCAGTGACTTTGAACGGGCCCTCGGCTTT.

V and J are TRBV6-1 and TRBJ1-5; D is unclear. Trimming stripped 6 bases from V and 0 bases from J, with 9 bases between. Germline assignment: CDR1 MNHNS and CDR2 SASEGT. This CDR3 is built from 14 residues. The CDR3 DNA is TGTGCCAGCAGGGGAGGATATAGCAATCAGCCCCAGCATTTT. Protein: CASRGGYSNQPQHF.

This chain links TRBV5-1 with TRBJ1-2; 7 nucleotides agree with TRBD1. V dropped 0 bases and J dropped 4; count of bases not matched to a gene: 3. The CDR3 spans 14 residues. Per the germline V gene, CDR1 is SGHRS and CDR2 is YFSETQ. The CDR3, as DNA: TGCGCCAGCAGCTTGGGAGGGGGCGGCTATGGCTACACCTTC. Translated, it gives CASSLGGGGYGYTF.

The gene calls are TRBV18 and TRBJ1-1; weak D call: TRBD1 (6 bases). Germline lookup yields CDR1 KGHSH and CDR2 LQKENI. This CDR3 has 15 residues. The V gene lost 3 bases and the J gene lost 1 base, with 12 bases spanning the gap. The CDR3 nucleotides are TGTGCCAGCTCACCTTTAGGGGGGGGGAACACTGAAGCTTTCTTT. Its protein product is CASSPLGGGNTEAFF.